Listed here are 3 T cell receptor beta chains from one sample, sequenced in a study of shared clonotypes between healthy human individuals (TCRdb year 2020). CD8 naive samples were CD45RO-negative cells positively selected for CCR7, giving a CD45RA+CCR7+ population that excluded TemRA cells. Receptor libraries were prepared by the immunoSEQ multiplex PCR assay. In TCRdb, the immuneACCESS table is reduced to in-frame sequences with V and J assigned. These tables do not hold every clone; where another copy was compared, an unresolved V gene accounts for under half, and the others remain unexplained. The sample table contains more than 2 million clones; only one count was recorded for about 95% of them. The top ten constitute 0.9% to 1.4% of the sample. The sequencing input was naive CD8+ T cells sorted from blood. Read against the paper, the sample's cell subset or site label means: CD45RA+CCR7+. Source of these receptors: a man aged 18 to 30 in good health.

This clone came up a few times. The chain has TRBV14 and TRBJ1-1; a weak D match, TRBD1 (6 bases). V was clipped by 4 bases and J by 6 bases, with 12 bases between them. CDR3 length: 13 residues. The germline CDR1 and CDR2 sequences are SGHDN and FVKESK. CDR3 bases: TGTGCCAGCAGCCCCACAGGGCGCGCTGAAGCTTTCTTT. Translating it yields CASSPTGRAEAFF.

On this clone itself: Other DNA sequences in this specimen translate into the identical CDR3. The chain links TRBV6-5 to TRBJ2-7, with D possibly being TRBD2 (6 bases). The CDR3 has 12 residues. V dropped 2 bases and J dropped 7 bases, with 9 bases sitting between them. Germline V lookup: CDR1 MNHEY, CDR2 SVGAGI. As DNA, the CDR3 is TGTGCCAGCAGTTACGGGGGGAATGAGCAGTACTTC. Its protein is CASSYGGNEQYF.

The chain couples TRBV27 to TRBJ1-5; tentative D call: TRBD1 (6 bases). The V end was cut by 0 bases, the J end by 3 bases, with 12 bases between. Germline loops: CDR1 MNHEY, CDR2 SMNVEV (reference sequence). CDR3 size: 16 residues. The CDR3 here is CASSLSAGENNQPQHF. CDR3 sequence (DNA): TGTGCCAGCAGTTTATCGGCAGGGGAGAACAATCAGCCCCAGCATTTT.